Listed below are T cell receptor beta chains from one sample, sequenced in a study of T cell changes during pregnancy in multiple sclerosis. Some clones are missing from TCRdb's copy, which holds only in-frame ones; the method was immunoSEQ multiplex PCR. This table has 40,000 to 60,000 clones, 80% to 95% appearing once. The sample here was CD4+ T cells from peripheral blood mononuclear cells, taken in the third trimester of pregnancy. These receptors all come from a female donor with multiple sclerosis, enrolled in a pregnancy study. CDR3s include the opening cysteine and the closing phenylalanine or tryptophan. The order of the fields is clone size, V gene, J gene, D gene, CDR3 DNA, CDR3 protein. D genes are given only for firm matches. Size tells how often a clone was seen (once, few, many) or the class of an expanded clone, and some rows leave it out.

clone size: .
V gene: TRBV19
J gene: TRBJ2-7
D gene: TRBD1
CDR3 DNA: TGTGCCAGTAGTATTCGACCCGGGACAGGGGGCTGGTACGAGCAGTACTTC
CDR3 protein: CASSIRPGTGGWYEQYF

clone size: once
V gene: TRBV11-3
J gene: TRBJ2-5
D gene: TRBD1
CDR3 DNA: TGTGCCAGCAGCGGCGACAGGGGGCAGACCCAGTACTTC
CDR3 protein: CASSGDRGQTQYF

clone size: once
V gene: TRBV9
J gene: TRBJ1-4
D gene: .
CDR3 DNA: TGTGCCAGCAGCGTAGAGAGGGCGTTTGGCGAAAAACTGTTTTTT
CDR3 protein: CASSVERAFGEKLFF

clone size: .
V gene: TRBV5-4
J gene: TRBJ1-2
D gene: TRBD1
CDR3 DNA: TGTGCCAGCAGCTTCATCAGGGGGCGCGATCGGGGCTACACCTTC
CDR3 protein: CASSFIRGRDRGYTF

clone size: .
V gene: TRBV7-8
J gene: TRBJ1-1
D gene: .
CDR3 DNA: TGTGCCAGCAGCTTGGGGGGGGCTTGGAACACTGAAGCTTTCTTT
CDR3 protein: CASSLGGAWNTEAFF

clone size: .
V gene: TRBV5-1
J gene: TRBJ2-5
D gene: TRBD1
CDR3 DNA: TGCGCCAGCAGCCACAGGGGGCAGGAGACCCAGTACTTC
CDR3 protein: CASSHRGQETQYF

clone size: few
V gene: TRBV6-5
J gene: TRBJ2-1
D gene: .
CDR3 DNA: TGTGCCAGCACCCCCCTACGGGGTCAGGGGGGTGAGCAGTTCTTC
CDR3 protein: CASTPLRGQGGEQFF

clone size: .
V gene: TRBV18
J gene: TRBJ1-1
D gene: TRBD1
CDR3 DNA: TGTGCCAGCTCACCCAGGACAGGATCAGACACTGAAGCTTTCTTT
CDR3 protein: CASSPRTGSDTEAFF

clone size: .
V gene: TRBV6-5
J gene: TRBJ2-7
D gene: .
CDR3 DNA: TGTGCCAGCAGTTCCCCGACCAGGGGAAGGTACGAGCAGTACTTC
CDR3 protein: CASSSPTRGRYEQYF

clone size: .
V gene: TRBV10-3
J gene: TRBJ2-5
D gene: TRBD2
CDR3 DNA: TGTGCCAGTGCCCTCGGTAGCGGGGGGGGTCAAGAGACCCAGTACTTC
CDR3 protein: CASALGSGGGQETQYF

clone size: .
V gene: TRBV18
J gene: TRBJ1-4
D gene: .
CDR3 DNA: TGTGCCAGCTCACATGACCGGGCGGGTGAAAAACTGTTTTTT
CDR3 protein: CASSHDRAGEKLFF

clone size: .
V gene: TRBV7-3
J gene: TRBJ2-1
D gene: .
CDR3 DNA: TGTGCCAGCAGCTCTACTCAGCGGAATGAGCAGTTCTTC
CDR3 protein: CASSSTQRNEQFF

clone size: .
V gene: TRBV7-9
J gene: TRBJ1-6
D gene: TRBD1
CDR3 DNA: TGTGCCAGCAGCTTAGAACAGGGGGATAATTCACCCCTCCACTTT
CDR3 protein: CASSLEQGDNSPLHF

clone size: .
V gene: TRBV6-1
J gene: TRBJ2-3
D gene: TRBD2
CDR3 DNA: TGTGCCAGCAGGAGCGGGGGGTCCACAGATACGCAGTATTTT
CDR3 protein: CASRSGGSTDTQYF